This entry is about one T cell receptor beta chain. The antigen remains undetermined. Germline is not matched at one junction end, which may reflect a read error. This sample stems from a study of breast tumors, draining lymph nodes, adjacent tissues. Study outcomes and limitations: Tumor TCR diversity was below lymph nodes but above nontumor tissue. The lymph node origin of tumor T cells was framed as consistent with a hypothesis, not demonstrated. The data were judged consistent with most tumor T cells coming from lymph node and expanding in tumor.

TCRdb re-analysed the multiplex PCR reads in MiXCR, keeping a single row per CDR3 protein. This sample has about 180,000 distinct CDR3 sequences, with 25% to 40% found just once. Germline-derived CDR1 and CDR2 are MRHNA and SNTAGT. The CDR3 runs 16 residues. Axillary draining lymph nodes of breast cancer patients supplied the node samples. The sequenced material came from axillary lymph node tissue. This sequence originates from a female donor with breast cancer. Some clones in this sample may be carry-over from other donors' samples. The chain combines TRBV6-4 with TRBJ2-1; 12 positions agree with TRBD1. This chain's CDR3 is CASSEQFGTGGDEQLF. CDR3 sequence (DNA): TGTGCCAGCAGTGAGCAATTCGGGACAGGGGGCGATGAGCAGCTCTTC.